Described below is a single T cell receptor beta chain sequence and its context. Per the germline V gene, CDR1 is MNHEY and CDR2 is SMNVEV (reference sequence). This CDR3 comprises 18 residues. Trimming removed 2 bases at V and 6 bases at J, with 20 bases between. Profiling relied on immunoSEQ multiplex PCR, and the TCRdb table lists in-frame clones only, not all of them. The repertoire holds some 82,000 clones, with 70% to 85% as singletons. The data were taken from a study of control samples from healthy donors and cancer patients. The rearrangement uses TRBV27 and TRBJ1-6; the D is unclear. Sequencing was done on a sample of PBMCs. The source is a man aged 55 to 69 with head and neck cancer. The CDR3 protein is CASSLRRPLGLSNSPLHF. The CDR3, as DNA: TGTGCCAGCAGTTTAAGAAGACCGTTGGGGTTAAGTAATTCACCCCTCCACTTT.